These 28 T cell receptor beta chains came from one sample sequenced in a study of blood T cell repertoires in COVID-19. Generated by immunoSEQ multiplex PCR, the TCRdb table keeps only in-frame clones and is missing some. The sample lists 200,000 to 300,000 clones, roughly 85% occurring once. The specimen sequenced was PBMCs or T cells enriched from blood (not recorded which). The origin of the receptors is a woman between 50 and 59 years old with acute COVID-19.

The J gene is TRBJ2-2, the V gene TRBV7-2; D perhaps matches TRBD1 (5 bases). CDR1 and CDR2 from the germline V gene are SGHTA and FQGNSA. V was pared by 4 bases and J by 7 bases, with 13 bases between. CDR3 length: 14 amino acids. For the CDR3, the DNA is TGTGCCAGCAGCTACACACCAGGGTTCGGGGAGCTGTTTTTT. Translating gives CASSYTPGFGELFF.

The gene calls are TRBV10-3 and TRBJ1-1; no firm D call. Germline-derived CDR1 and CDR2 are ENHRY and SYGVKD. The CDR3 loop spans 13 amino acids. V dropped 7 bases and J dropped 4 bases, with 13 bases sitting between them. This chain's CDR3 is CAINRGHGTEAFF. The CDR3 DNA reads TGTGCCATCAATCGCGGTCACGGCACTGAAGCTTTCTTT.

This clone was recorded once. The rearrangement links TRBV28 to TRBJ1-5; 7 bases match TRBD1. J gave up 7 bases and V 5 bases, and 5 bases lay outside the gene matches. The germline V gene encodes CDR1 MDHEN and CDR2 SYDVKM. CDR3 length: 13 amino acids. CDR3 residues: CASSDRAGQPQHF. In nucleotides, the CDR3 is TGTGCCAGCAGTGACAGGGCGGGCCAGCCCCAGCATTTT.

In nucleotides, the CDR3 is TGCGCCATCCCCCCCTGGGAGAACAGGGAGAATGCCGGGAACACTGAAGCTTTCTTT. Protein: CAIPPWENRENAGNTEAFF. The genes are TRBV23-1 and TRBJ1-1, with a weak D call TRBD1 (6 bases). TRBV23-1 is designated an ORF whose function remains uncertain. V was pared by 10 bases and J by 1 base, with 31 bases between. The CDR3 has 19 residues.

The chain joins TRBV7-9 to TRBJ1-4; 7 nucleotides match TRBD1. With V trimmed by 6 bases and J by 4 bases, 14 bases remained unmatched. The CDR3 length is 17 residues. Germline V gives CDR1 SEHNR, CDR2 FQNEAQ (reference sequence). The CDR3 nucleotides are TGTGCCAGCAGTTACCGGAAGGGGGCCAGGAATAATGAAAAACTGTTTTTT. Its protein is CASSYRKGARNNEKLFF.

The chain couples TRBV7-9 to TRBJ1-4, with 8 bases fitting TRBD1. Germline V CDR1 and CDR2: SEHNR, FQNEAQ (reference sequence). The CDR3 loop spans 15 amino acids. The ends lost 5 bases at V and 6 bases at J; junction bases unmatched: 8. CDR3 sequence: CASSDKTGVDEKLFF. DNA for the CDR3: TGTGCCAGCAGCGATAAGACAGGGGTGGATGAAAAACTGTTTTTT.

CDR3 loop: CASSSGTATNEKLFF. CDR3 nucleotide sequence: TGTGCCAGCAGCTCAGGGACAGCAACTAATGAAAAACTGTTTTTT. The rearrangement uses TRBV7-8 and TRBJ1-4; 7 positions match TRBD1. The V and J ends lost 4 bases and 0 bases, in that order; junction bases with no gene match: 2. The CDR3 is 15 residues long. The germline gives CDR1 SGHVS, CDR2 FQNEAQ.

DNA of the CDR3: TGTGCCAGCAGCTTAGCGGGTCGGACAGGGCAAGAGACCCAGTACTTC. Translation gives CASSLAGRTGQETQYF. The chain recombines TRBV7-6 with TRBJ2-5; TRBD1 agrees at 8 bases. The J segment lost 2 bases and the V segment lost 0 bases, leaving 5 bases of the junction unmatched. This CDR3 spans 16 amino acids. Germline-derived CDR1 and CDR2 are SGHVS and FNYEAQ.

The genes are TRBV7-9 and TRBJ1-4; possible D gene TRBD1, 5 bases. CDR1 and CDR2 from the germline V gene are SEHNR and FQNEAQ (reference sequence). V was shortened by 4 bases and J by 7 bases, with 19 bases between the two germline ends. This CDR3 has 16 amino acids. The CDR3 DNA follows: TGTGCCAGCAGCTCCGGGGGACCTAGGCGGGGTGAAAAACTGTTTTTT. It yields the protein CASSSGGPRRGEKLFF.

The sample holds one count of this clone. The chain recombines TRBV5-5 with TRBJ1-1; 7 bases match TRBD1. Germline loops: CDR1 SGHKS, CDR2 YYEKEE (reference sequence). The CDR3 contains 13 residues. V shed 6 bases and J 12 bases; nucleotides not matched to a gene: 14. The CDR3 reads CASKLTQGQVTFF. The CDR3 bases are TGTGCCAGCAAATTAACCCAAGGACAGGTGACTTTCTTT.

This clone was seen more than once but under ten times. CDR3 sequence (DNA): TGTGCCAGCATTTCTTCCCACGAGCAGTACTTC. Protein product: CASISSHEQYF. The V call is TRBV6-4, the J call TRBJ2-7; D not resolved. The V end was cut by 7 bases, the J end by 5 bases, with 9 bases between. The germline V gene encodes CDR1 MRHNA and CDR2 SNTAGT. This CDR3 has 11 amino acids.

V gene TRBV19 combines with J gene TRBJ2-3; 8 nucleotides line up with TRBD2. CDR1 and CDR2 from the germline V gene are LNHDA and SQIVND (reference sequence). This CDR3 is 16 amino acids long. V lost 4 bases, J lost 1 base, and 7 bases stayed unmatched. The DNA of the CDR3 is TGTGCCAGTAGTAGCACCGGGGGGGGGCGCACAGATACGCAGTATTTT. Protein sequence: CASSSTGGGRTDTQYF.

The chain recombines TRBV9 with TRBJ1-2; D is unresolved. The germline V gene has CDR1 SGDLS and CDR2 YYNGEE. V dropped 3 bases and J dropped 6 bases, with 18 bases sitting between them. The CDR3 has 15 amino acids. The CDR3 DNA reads TGTGCCAGCAGCGGCCGGGATACATATTATGATGGCTACACCTTC. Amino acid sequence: CASSGRDTYYDGYTF.

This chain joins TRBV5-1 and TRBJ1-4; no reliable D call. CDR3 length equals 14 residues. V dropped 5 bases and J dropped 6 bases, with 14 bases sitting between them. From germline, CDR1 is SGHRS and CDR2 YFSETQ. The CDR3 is CASRRGAVDEKLFF. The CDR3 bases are TGCGCCAGCAGGCGCGGAGCAGTAGATGAAAAACTGTTTTTT.

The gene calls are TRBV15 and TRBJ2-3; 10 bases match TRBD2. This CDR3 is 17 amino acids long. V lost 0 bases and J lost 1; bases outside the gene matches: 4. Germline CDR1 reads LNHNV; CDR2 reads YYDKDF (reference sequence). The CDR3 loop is CATSRDLAGGRTDTQYF. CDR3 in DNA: TGTGCCACCAGCAGAGATTTAGCGGGGGGCCGCACAGATACGCAGTATTTT. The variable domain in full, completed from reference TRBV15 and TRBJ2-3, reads DAMVIQNPRYQVTQFGKPVTLSCSQTLNHNVMYWYQQKSSQAPKLLFHYYDKDFNNEADTPDNFQSRRPNTSFCFLDIRSPGLGDTAMYLCATSRDLAGGRTDTQYFGPGTRLTVL.

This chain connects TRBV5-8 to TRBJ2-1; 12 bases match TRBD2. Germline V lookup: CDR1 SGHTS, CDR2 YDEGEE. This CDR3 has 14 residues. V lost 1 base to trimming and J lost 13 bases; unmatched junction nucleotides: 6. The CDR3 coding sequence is TGTGCCAGCAGCTTGCTAGCGGGGGGGCCGGGACAGTTCTTC. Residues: CASSLLAGGPGQFF.

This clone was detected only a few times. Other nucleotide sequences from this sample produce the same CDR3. DNA of the CDR3: TGTGCCAGCTCACCACAGGGAGCCTACGAGCAGTACTTC. It is translated as CASSPQGAYEQYF. This rearrangement joins TRBV18 to TRBJ2-7, with D maybe TRBD2 (5 bases). The V gene lost 1 base and the J gene lost 2 bases, with 6 bases spanning the gap. This CDR3 region has 13 residues. Germline CDR1 and CDR2: KGHSH and LQKENI.

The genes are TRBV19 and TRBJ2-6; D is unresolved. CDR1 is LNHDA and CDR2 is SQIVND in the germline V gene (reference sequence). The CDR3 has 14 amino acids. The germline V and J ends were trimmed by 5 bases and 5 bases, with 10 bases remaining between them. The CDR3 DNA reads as TGTGCCAGTAGTGCGAACTACAGGGCCAACGTCCTGACTTTC. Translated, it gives CASSANYRANVLTF.

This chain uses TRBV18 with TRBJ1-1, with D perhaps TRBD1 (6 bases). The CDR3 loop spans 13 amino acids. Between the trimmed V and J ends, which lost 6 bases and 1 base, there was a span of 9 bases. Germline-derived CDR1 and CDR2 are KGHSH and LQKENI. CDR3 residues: CASSRTENTEAFF. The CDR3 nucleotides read TGTGCCAGCTCCCGGACAGAGAACACTGAAGCTTTCTTT.

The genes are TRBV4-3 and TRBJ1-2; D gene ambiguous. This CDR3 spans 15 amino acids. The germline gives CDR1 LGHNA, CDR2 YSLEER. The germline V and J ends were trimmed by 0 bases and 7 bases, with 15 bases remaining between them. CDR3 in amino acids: CASSQDSLAGGGYTF. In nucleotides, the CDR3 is TGCGCCAGCAGCCAAGATTCGCTCGCCGGTGGTGGCTACACCTTC.

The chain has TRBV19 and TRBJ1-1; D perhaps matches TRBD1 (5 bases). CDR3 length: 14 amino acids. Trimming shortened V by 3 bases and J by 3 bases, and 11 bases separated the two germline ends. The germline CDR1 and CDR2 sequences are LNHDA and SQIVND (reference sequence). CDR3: CASSILGPDTEAFF. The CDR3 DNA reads TGTGCCAGTAGTATCCTGGGGCCGGACACTGAAGCTTTCTTT.

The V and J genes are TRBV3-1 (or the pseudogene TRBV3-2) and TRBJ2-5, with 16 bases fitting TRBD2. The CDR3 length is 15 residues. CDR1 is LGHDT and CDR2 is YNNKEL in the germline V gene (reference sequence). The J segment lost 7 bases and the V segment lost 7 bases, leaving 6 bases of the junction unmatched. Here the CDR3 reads CASTGTSGGDGTQYF. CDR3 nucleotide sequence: TGTGCCAGCACCGGGACTAGCGGGGGGGATGGGACCCAGTACTTC.

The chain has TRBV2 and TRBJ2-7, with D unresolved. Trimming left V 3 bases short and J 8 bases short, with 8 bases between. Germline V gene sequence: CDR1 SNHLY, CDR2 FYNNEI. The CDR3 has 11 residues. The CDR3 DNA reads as TGTGCCAGCAGTGAGAACGCGAAGCAGTACTTC. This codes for CASSENAKQYF.

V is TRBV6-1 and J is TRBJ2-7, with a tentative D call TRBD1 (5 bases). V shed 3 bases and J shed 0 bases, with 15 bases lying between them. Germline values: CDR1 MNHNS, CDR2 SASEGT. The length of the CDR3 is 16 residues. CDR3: CASSDPAGQSSYEQYF. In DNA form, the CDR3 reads TGTGCCAGCAGTGACCCCGCAGGGCAGAGCTCCTACGAGCAGTACTTC.

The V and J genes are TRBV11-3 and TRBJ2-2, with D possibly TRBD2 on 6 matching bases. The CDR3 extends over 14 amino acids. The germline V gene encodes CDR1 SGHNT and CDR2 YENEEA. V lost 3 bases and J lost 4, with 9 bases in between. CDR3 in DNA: TGTGCCAGCAGCTTTCCGGGAGCCACCGGGGAGCTGTTTTTT. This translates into CASSFPGATGELFF. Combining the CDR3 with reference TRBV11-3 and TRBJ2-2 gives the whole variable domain EAGVVQSPRYKIIEKKQPVAFWCNPISGHNTLYWYLQNLGQGPELLIRYENEEAVDDSQLPKDRFSAERLKGVDSTLKIQPAELGDSAVYLCASSFPGATGELFFGEGSRLTVL.

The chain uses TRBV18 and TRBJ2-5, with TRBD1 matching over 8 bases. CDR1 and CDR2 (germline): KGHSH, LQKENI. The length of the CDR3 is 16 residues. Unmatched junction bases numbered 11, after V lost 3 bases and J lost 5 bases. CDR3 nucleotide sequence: TGTGCCAGCTCACCGAGCCCAGGGGGCGGCTTGGAGACCCAGTACTTC. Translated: CASSPSPGGGLETQYF.

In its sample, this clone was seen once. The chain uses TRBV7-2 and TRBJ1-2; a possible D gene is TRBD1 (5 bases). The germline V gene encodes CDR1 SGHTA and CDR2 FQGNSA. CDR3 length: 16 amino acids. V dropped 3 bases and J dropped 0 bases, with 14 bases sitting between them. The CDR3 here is CASSLGGTKTNYGYTF. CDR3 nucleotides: TGTGCCAGCAGCTTGGGGGGTACCAAGACTAACTATGGCTACACCTTC. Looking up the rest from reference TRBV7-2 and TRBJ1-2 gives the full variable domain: GAGVSQSPSNKVTEKGKDVELRCDPISGHTALYWYRQSLGQGLEFLIYFQGNSAPDKSGLPSDRFSAERTGGSVSTLTIQRTQQEDSAVYLCASSLGGTKTNYGYTFGSGTRLTVV.

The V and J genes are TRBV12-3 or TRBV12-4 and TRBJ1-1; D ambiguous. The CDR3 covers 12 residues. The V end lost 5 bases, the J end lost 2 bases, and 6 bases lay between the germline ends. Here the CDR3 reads CASSRGNTEAFF. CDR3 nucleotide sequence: TGTGCCAGCAGTCGGGGAAACACTGAAGCTTTCTTT.